This passage covers 19 T cell receptor beta chains from one sample sequenced in a study of T cells after yellow fever vaccination. TCRdb re-analysed the 5' RACE reads in MiXCR, keeping a single row per CDR3 protein. The sample contains more than 350,000 distinct CDR3 sequences, around a tenth of which appear only once. Sequences were derived from PBMCs, sampled on the day of the first yellow fever vaccination. The receptor source for this set is a man between 18 and 29 years old who received the YFV17D yellow fever vaccine.

This clonotype was seen a handful of times. The chain joins TRBV4-3 to TRBJ1-2; 7 positions agree with TRBD1. The CDR3 extends over 17 amino acids. Germline assignment: CDR1 LGHNA and CDR2 YSLEER. The V segment lost 0 bases and the J segment 0 bases; nucleotides outside the gene matches: 7. The CDR3 loop reads CASSQEIRTGTNYGYTF. The CDR3 DNA reads as TGCGCCAGCAGCCAAGAGATAAGGACAGGTACTAACTATGGCTACACCTTC.

This chain connects TRBV25-1 to TRBJ2-7; 7 nucleotides agree with TRBD2. V was pared by 6 bases and J by 3 bases, with 5 bases of the junction left unmatched. The CDR3 loop spans 13 amino acids. Looked up from germline, CDR1 is MGHDK and CDR2 is SYGVNS. The CDR3 loop is CASRGRGDYEQYF. The CDR3 DNA sequence: TGTGCCAGCAGGGGGAGGGGCGACTACGAGCAGTACTTC.

Ten or more counts support this clonotype. The chain has TRBV7-2 and TRBJ1-2; TRBD1 agrees at 7 bases. J was trimmed by 3 bases and V by 5 bases; bases with no gene match: 6. CDR3 size: 14 residues. Germline CDR1 SGHTA, CDR2 FQGNSA. Written as DNA, the CDR3 is TGTGCCAGCAGCCCCTCGGGGACAGACTATGGCTACACCTTC. It encodes CASSPSGTDYGYTF.

This clonotype was recorded a few times. V usage is TRBV6-5 and J usage is TRBJ1-4; D might be TRBD1 (6 bases). The V and J ends lost 8 bases and 3 bases respectively, with 16 bases between them. Germline values: CDR1 MNHEY, CDR2 SVGAGI. The CDR3 consists of 15 residues. Here the CDR3 DNA reads TGTGCCAGCGGATCGGGGGGGGCGGCTAATGAAAAACTGTTTTTT. Amino acid sequence: CASGSGGAANEKLFF.

This clonotype was seen a few times. The chain is built from TRBV10-3 and TRBJ2-5; 7 positions match TRBD2. Trimming at V came to 5 bases and at J to 2 bases, leaving 2 bases not matched to a gene. CDR1 ENHRY and CDR2 SYGVKD come from the germline V gene. This CDR3 region has 13 residues. In nucleotides, the CDR3 is TGTGCCATCAGTAGGGACTATCAAGAGACCCAGTACTTC. It encodes CAISRDYQETQYF.

V usage is TRBV18 and J usage is TRBJ2-3; a weak D match, TRBD1 (6 bases). CDR1 KGHSH and CDR2 LQKENI come from the germline V gene. The CDR3 is 14 amino acids. The V gene lost 5 bases and the J gene lost 6 bases, with 15 bases spanning the gap. The CDR3 DNA sequence: TGTGCCAGCTCATCACAGGGAACTGATGATACGCAGTATTTT. Amino acids: CASSSQGTDDTQYF.

This chain joins TRBV15 and TRBJ2-3, with 7 positions matching TRBD2. The CDR3 extends over 16 amino acids. V lost 4 bases to trimming and J lost 5 bases; unmatched junction nucleotides: 12. Germline CDR1 and CDR2: LNHNV and YYDKDF (reference sequence). Here the CDR3 DNA reads TGTGCCACCAGCACGTTCGAGCGGGGTTTATTAGATACGCAGTATTTT. Translated: CATSTFERGLLDTQYF.

V gene TRBV6-5 combines with J gene TRBJ1-1; a weak D match, TRBD1 (6 bases). Germline V lookup: CDR1 MNHEY, CDR2 SVGAGI. The ends were cut back, 0 bases at V and 4 bases at J, with 15 bases in the middle. CDR3 length: 16 amino acids. DNA for the CDR3: TGTGCCAGCAGTTACTCGAGGTCAGGGGCGGGCACTGAAGCTTTCTTT. It encodes CASSYSRSGAGTEAFF.

The gene calls are TRBV11-1 and TRBJ1-6; 9 bases align to TRBD1. The CDR3 runs 14 residues. CDR1 and CDR2 from the germline V gene are SGHAT and FQDESV (reference sequence). V shed 5 bases and J 9 bases; nucleotides not matched to a gene: 5. The CDR3 sequence is CASSTTGGFSPLHF. The DNA of the CDR3 is TGTGCCAGCAGCACGACAGGGGGTTTTTCACCCCTCCACTTT.

The chain has TRBV7-2 and TRBJ2-1, with no clear D. The germline gives CDR1 SGHTA, CDR2 FQGNSA. The V end was cut by 1 base, the J end by 6 bases, with 10 bases between. This CDR3 spans 14 amino acids. The CDR3 region is CASSLVADSNEQFF. For the CDR3, the DNA is TGTGCCAGCAGCTTAGTGGCCGACTCCAATGAGCAGTTCTTC.

The chain joins TRBV5-1 to TRBJ1-1; TRBD1 might be the D (6 bases). The germline V gene has CDR1 SGHRS and CDR2 YFSETQ. This CDR3 contains 15 residues. V lost 5 bases and J 0 bases, leaving 14 bases between the germline ends. CDR3 in amino acids: CASRWGAPMNTEAFF. CDR3 sequence (DNA): TGCGCCAGCAGATGGGGGGCCCCCATGAACACTGAAGCTTTCTTT.

This clonotype turned up a few times. The chain uses TRBV7-8 and TRBJ2-3; 7 bases fit TRBD2. V lost 5 bases to trimming and J lost 5 bases; unmatched junction nucleotides: 7. This CDR3 is 14 amino acids long. The germline gives CDR1 SGHVS, CDR2 FQNEAQ. CDR3 DNA: TGTGCCAGCAGCCTAGTGGCGGGGGTAGATACGCAGTATTTT. It is translated as CASSLVAGVDTQYF.

In its sample, this clonotype was seen a few times. The chain recombines TRBV24-1 with TRBJ2-2; no reliable D call. Looked up from germline, CDR1 is KGHDR and CDR2 is SFDVKD. CDR3 length: 14 amino acids. V lost 1 base and J 2 bases, leaving 4 bases between the germline ends. In nucleotides, the CDR3 is TGTGCCACCAGTGATTTTACAAACACCGGGGAGCTGTTTTTT. Translated: CATSDFTNTGELFF.

This clonotype was recorded a few times. This chain uses TRBV2 with TRBJ2-7, with a weak D call TRBD2 (5 bases). Germline CDR1 reads SNHLY; CDR2 reads FYNNEI. This CDR3 comprises 13 residues. Trimming shortened V by 6 bases and J by 2 bases, and 11 bases separated the two germline ends. The CDR3 DNA reads as TGTGCCAGCAGCGCTCCCGGGACCTACGAGCAGTACGTC. This codes for CASSAPGTYEQYV.

Many counts were recorded for this clonotype. Sequence at one end of the junction differs from germline and may be a read error. The chain uses TRBV5-1 and TRBJ2-3; 9 nucleotides match TRBD1. This CDR3 is 14 amino acids long. Germline V gene lookup returns CDR1 SGHRS and CDR2 YFSETQ. DNA of the CDR3: TGTGCCAGCAGCCCCGGACAGGGGACAGATACGCAGTATTTT. Its translation is CASSPGQGTDTQYF.

This clonotype was seen many times. J is TRBJ2-1 and V is TRBV24-1, with no clear D. V gave up 3 bases and J gave up 5 bases, with 7 bases separating them. CDR1 is KGHDR, CDR2 SFDVKD, per germline. The CDR3 contains 13 residues. CDR3 nucleotide sequence: TGTGCCACCAGTGATAACCCCGACAATGAGCAGTTCTTC. Its protein is CATSDNPDNEQFF.

In its sample, this clonotype was seen many times. V usage is TRBV12-3 or TRBV12-4 and J usage is TRBJ1-2; D is unclear. This CDR3 spans 15 amino acids. Trimming stripped 0 bases from V and 4 bases from J, with 12 bases between. CDR3 region: CASSLALGRSYGYTF. The CDR3 DNA reads as TGTGCCAGCAGTTTAGCGCTAGGCAGGAGCTATGGCTACACCTTC.

This clonotype was detected many times. This rearrangement joins TRBV15 to TRBJ1-5; D not resolved. Germline V gene lookup returns CDR1 LNHNV and CDR2 YYDKDF (reference sequence). CDR3 size: 13 residues. Trimming shortened V by 1 base and J by 7 bases, and 8 bases separated the two germline ends. The CDR3 nucleotides read TGTGCCACCAGCAGAGCGGGCGGCCAGCCCCAGCATTTT. Its translation is CATSRAGGQPQHF.

The J gene is TRBJ2-2, the V gene TRBV5-1, with 12 nucleotides matching TRBD1. V lost 6 bases, J lost 2 bases, and 8 bases stayed unmatched. The CDR3 consists of 17 residues. The germline CDR1 and CDR2 sequences are SGHRS and YFSETQ. The CDR3 DNA is TGCGCCAGCATCCCCGTTGGGACAGGGGGCAACACCGGGGAGCTGTTTTTT. Translated, it gives CASIPVGTGGNTGELFF. Looking up the rest from reference TRBV5-1 and TRBJ2-2 gives the full variable domain: KAGVTQTPRYLIKTRGQQVTLSCSPISGHRSVSWYQQTPGQGLQFLFEYFSETQRNKGNFPGRFSGRQFSNSRSEMNVSTLELGDSALYLCASIPVGTGGNTGELFFGEGSRLTVL.